This TCR beta chain derives from a study of OX40 agonist ivuxolimab in advanced cancers. On the study more broadly: Ivuxolimab, an antibody acting as an agonist of OX40 (CD134), was used to treat patients.

This CDR3 is 15 amino acids long. Per the germline V gene, CDR1 is SGHDT and CDR2 is YYEEEE. Trimming left V 4 bases short and J 6 bases short, with 18 bases between. The assay was immunoSEQ multiplex PCR, and TCRdb's table has in-frame clones only and misses some. The table records 100,000 or so clones, 95% to 97% of them present only once. Points from the study as a whole: Low normalized T-cell clonal expansion was also seen in some nonresponders. Both CD4+ and CD8+ T cell populations in blood had undergone clonal expansion by week 6 at 0.1 to 3.0 mg/kg. Expanded clones were, on average, more numerous among CD8+ T cells than CD4+.

Notes on this clone: Its antigen is as yet unknown.

This TCR came from an adult with an advanced solid tumor such as melanoma, head and neck, liver or kidney cancer. The rearrangement links TRBV5-6 to TRBJ2-3; D remains ambiguous. Sequences were derived from CD4+ or CD8+ T cells sorted from blood, sampled in a trial of the OX40 agonist ivuxolimab. The CDR3 reads CASSQTPSAGDTQYF. The CDR3 DNA sequence: TGTGCCAGCAGCCAGACCCCGTCGGCTGGGGATACGCAGTATTTT. Using reference TRBV5-6 and TRBJ2-3 for the parts outside the CDR3, the full variable domain is DAGVTQSPTHLIKTRGQQVTLRCSPKSGHDTVSWYQQALGQGPQFIFQYYEEEERQRGNFPDRFSGHQFPNYSSELNVNALLLGDSALYLCASSQTPSAGDTQYFGPGTRLTVL.